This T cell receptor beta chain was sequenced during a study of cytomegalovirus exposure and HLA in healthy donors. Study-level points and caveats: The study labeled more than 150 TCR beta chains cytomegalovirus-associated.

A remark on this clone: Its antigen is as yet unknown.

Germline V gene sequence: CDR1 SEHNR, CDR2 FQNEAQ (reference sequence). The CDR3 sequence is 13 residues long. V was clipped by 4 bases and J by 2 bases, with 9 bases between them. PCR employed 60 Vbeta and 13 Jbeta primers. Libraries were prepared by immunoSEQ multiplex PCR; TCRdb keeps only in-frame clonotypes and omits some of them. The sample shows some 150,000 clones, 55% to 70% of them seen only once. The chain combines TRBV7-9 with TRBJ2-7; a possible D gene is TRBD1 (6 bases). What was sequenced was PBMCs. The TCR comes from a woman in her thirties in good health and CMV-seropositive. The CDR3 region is CASSWTDPYEQYF. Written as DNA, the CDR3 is TGTGCCAGCAGCTGGACAGACCCCTACGAGCAGTACTTC.